This entry lists 3 T cell receptor beta chains sequenced from one sample in a study of cytomegalovirus exposure and HLA in healthy donors. In the PCR, 60 Vbeta and 13 Jbeta primers were used. Assay: immunoSEQ multiplex PCR; the TCRdb copy retains only in-frame clones and omits some. The sample yields fewer than 150,000 clones, of which the top ten take up 2.7%. The source material was PBMCs. These TCRs come from a man aged 40-50 years in good health and CMV-seronegative.

This chain connects TRBV7-2 to TRBJ1-2; a weak D match, TRBD1 (6 bases). The germline CDR1 and CDR2 sequences are SGHTA and FQGNSA. The V end lost 5 bases, the J end lost 7 bases, and 11 bases lay between the germline ends. The CDR3 is made up of 12 amino acids. The CDR3 sequence is CASSPTGIGYTF. CDR3 nucleotide sequence: TGTGCCAGCAGCCCTACAGGGATTGGCTACACCTTC.

V usage is TRBV7-8 and J usage is TRBJ2-7; 7 bases fit TRBD1. J gave up 2 bases and V 5 bases, and 12 bases lay outside the gene matches. In germline, CDR1 is SGHVS, CDR2 FQNEAQ. The CDR3 has 16 amino acids. The CDR3 DNA is TGTGCCAGCAGCCCACGGAGCTTTGGGACAGCCTACGAGCAGTACTTC. It yields the protein CASSPRSFGTAYEQYF. Full variable domain (outside the CDR3, taken from reference TRBV7-8 and TRBJ2-7): GAGVSQSPRYKVAKRGQDVALRCDPISGHVSLFWYQQALGQGPEFLTYFQNEAQLDKSGLPSDRFFAERPEGSVSTLKIQRTQQEDSAVYLCASSPRSFGTAYEQYFGPGTRLTVT.

The chain employs TRBV4-2 and TRBJ2-5; 15 bases are a match to TRBD2. This CDR3 has 15 residues. The germline V gene has CDR1 LGHNA and CDR2 YNFKEQ. V gave up 5 bases and J gave up 5 bases; unmatched junction bases: 3. CDR3 nucleotides: TGTGCCAGCAGCGCCGGACTAGCGGGGGGGGAGACCCAGTACTTC. Its protein product is CASSAGLAGGETQYF.